This is a list of T cell receptor beta chains from one sample in a study of blood T cell repertoires in COVID-19. The table came from immunoSEQ multiplex PCR; TCRdb's copy has only in-frame clones and leaves some out. This repertoire shows about 200,000 clones, 88% found once; its top ten account for 1.5% to 2%. Sequencing used peripheral blood. These receptors were taken from a man aged 18 to 30 with active or convalescent COVID-19. CDR3s include the opening cysteine and the closing phenylalanine or tryptophan. Fields, in order: V gene, D gene, J gene, clone size, CDR3 DNA, CDR3 protein. The D gene is left open where the match is weak. Only some rows state a clone size, as once, few, many or a class for expanded clones.

V: TRBV5-6; D: .; J: TRBJ1-5; size: .; DNA: TGTGCCAGCAGCTTTGCGGGGGTTGGTAGCAATCAGCCCCAGCATTTT; CDR3: CASSFAGVGSNQPQHF
V: TRBV6-5; D: .; J: TRBJ1-5; size: .; DNA: TGTGCCAGCAGCCAGGGGTTCGGACAGCCCCAGCATTTT; CDR3: CASSQGFGQPQHF
V: TRBV5-1; D: .; J: TRBJ2-7; size: .; DNA: TGCGCCAGCAGCCCGGCAGGGCGCTACGAGCAGTACTTC; CDR3: CASSPAGRYEQYF
V: TRBV18; D: .; J: TRBJ1-2; size: .; DNA: TGTGCCAGCTCACCCCAGGCAGGGCCCAACACCTTC; CDR3: CASSPQAGPNTF
V: TRBV3-1/TRBV3-2; D: TRBD2; J: TRBJ2-5; size: .; DNA: TGTGCCAGCAGCCAAGATTTGGGACTAGAAGGCGGAGAGACCCAGTACTTC; CDR3: CASSQDLGLEGGETQYF
V: TRBV19; D: TRBD1; J: TRBJ2-3; size: .; DNA: TGTGCCAGTAGTCAGGGACAGACCTTCACAGATACGCAGTATTTT; CDR3: CASSQGQTFTDTQYF
V: TRBV14; D: .; J: TRBJ1-2; size: once; DNA: TGTGCCAGCAGCCAAAGGAACAGCTATGGCTACACCTTC; CDR3: CASSQRNSYGYTF
V: TRBV7-9; D: .; J: TRBJ2-2; size: .; DNA: TGTGCCAGCAACCGGAGCCCACCGACCAAACCCGATGTCGGGGAGCTGTTTTTT; CDR3: CASNRSPPTKPDVGELFF
V: TRBV19; D: .; J: TRBJ1-5; size: few; DNA: TGTGCCAGTAGTCTCCGGGACACCAATCAGCCCCAGCATTTT; CDR3: CASSLRDTNQPQHF
V: TRBV5-1; D: TRBD2; J: TRBJ2-1; size: once; DNA: TGCGCCAGCAGCCTAAACGTGGGGCTAGCGGGGGGAAGCTCCTACAATGAGCAGTTCTTC; CDR3: CASSLNVGLAGGSSYNEQFF
V: TRBV19; D: TRBD1; J: TRBJ1-4; size: .; DNA: TGTGCCAGTAGTAGCCGGGACAGTTCCCCTGTGGGGAATGAAAAACTGTTTTTT; CDR3: CASSSRDSSPVGNEKLFF
V: TRBV18; D: TRBD1; J: TRBJ2-1; size: .; DNA: TGTGCCAGCTCACCTCCGGGACAGGGATCCTACAATGAGCAGTTCTTC; CDR3: CASSPPGQGSYNEQFF
V: TRBV7-9; D: TRBD1; J: TRBJ1-2; size: .; DNA: TGTGCCAGCAGCTTTGGGACAGCCTATGGCTACACCTTC; CDR3: CASSFGTAYGYTF
V: TRBV5-1; D: TRBD1; J: TRBJ2-5; size: .; DNA: TGCGCCAGCAGCTTACAGGGGGTCCAAGAGACCCAGTACTTC; CDR3: CASSLQGVQETQYF
V: TRBV19; D: TRBD1; J: TRBJ1-3; size: once; DNA: TGTGCCAGTAGTATACAGGGGGCCTCAATCTTCTCTGGAAACACCATATATTTT; CDR3: CASSIQGASIFSGNTIYF
V: TRBV19; D: TRBD1; J: TRBJ1-1; size: .; DNA: TGTGCCAGTACCCTACAGGGGCTTAACACTGAAGCTTTCTTT; CDR3: CASTLQGLNTEAFF
V: TRBV14; D: TRBD1; J: TRBJ2-1; size: .; DNA: TGTGCCAGCAGCCAAGATCGGGGACAGGTATACAATGAGCAGTTCTTC; CDR3: CASSQDRGQVYNEQFF
V: TRBV15; D: .; J: TRBJ2-7; size: .; DNA: TGTGCCACCAGCAGGGGGGGAATGCGCGAGCAGTACTTC; CDR3: CATSRGGMREQYF
V: TRBV18; D: TRBD1; J: TRBJ1-2; size: .; DNA: TGTGCCAGCTCACCATCAGGGGACAGGGGGCCCGCCGCAGATGGCTACACCTTC; CDR3: CASSPSGDRGPAADGYTF
V: TRBV19; D: TRBD2; J: TRBJ2-4; size: few; DNA: TGTGCCAGTAGTATATCTAGCGGGGGTGTGGCCAAAAACATTCAGTACTTC; CDR3: CASSISSGGVAKNIQYF
V: TRBV4-1; D: TRBD1; J: TRBJ1-1; size: .; DNA: TGCGCCAGCAGCGCTACAGGGGGCTATACTGAAGCTTTCTTT; CDR3: CASSATGGYTEAFF
V: TRBV28; D: .; J: TRBJ1-5; size: .; DNA: TGTGCCAGCAGTTTAGGCTTGGGCCCGAATCAGCCCCAGCATTTT; CDR3: CASSLGLGPNQPQHF
V: TRBV4-2; D: .; J: TRBJ1-6; size: .; DNA: TGTGCCAGCAGCCAAGAAGTGGGCTCACCCCTCCACTTT; CDR3: CASSQEVGSPLHF
V: TRBV19; D: TRBD1; J: TRBJ2-1; size: .; DNA: TGTGCCAGTAGTATCCTGCACGGGGCAGGGGGCGGAAATGAGCAGTTCTTC; CDR3: CASSILHGAGGGNEQFF